This TCR beta chain is drawn from a study of T cells in Graves' hyperthyroidism and ophthalmopathy. The TCR beta CDR3 regions underwent amplification using RNA transcripts as the source. The study used the HTBI primer set for a first-round RT-PCR of the TCR CDR3. TCRdb processed the multiplex PCR reads anew with MiXCR; each CDR3 protein has one entry. The table lists some 500,000 distinct CDR3 sequences, approximately 24% of them singletons, with about 11% in the top ten. Each ophthalmopathy patient scored at least 3 on the Clinical Activity Score and at least 4 on NOSPECS grade, with duration under 3 months. Per germline, CDR1 MNHEY and CDR2 SVGAGI. The CDR3 covers 16 residues. As regards this clonotype: A much larger clone sits a single nucleotide away, making a read error possible. The conserved closing phenylalanine or tryptophan is absent in this CDR3, likely reflecting a read error.

The chain employs TRBV6-5 and TRBJ2-6; the D gene could be TRBD1 or TRBD2 (5 bases each). Source material: blood. This sequence was found in a woman aged 25 to 39 with Graves' ophthalmopathy. CDR3 region: CASSYEGNSGAYVLTS. The CDR3 DNA reads TGTGCCAGCAGTTACGAGGGTAACTCTGGGGCCTACGTCCTGACTTCC.